Reported below is one T cell receptor beta chain. Its antigen remains unidentified. The data belong to a study of blood T cells in healthy people across ages. With a J-beta primer mix and a sample-barcoded 5' primer, a second PCR ran about 6 to 11 cycles. Each cDNA molecule was tagged by a template-switch adaptor with 12 random nucleotides. TCRdb re-called the 5' RACE reads with MiXCR, one entry per CDR3 protein. The sample holds roughly 1,100,000 distinct CDR3 sequences, approximately 25% seen once. Study outcomes and limitations: Among long-lived donors, naive CD4+ cells were more numerous and diversity higher than in aged donors.

These data are also associated with another study on T cells of mothers and their children.

Sequencing was carried out using blood. This clonotype originated in a girl aged 2 to 10 in good health.

CDR3 in DNA: TGTGCCAGCAGCCGAGACAGGGGTGAAGATACGCAGTATTTT. This gives the protein CASSRDRGEDTQYF. V gene TRBV7-7 combines with J gene TRBJ2-3; 8 bases line up with TRBD1. The CDR3 is made up of 14 amino acids. The germline V gene has CDR1 SSHAT and CDR2 FNYEAQ (reference sequence). J lost 5 bases, V lost 5 bases, and 6 bases had no gene match.